This T cell receptor beta chain was recorded in a study of blood T cell repertoires in COVID-19. Study details: Samples representing acute and convalescent COVID-19 were sourced from the United States, Italy and Spain. PBMCs, B-cell-depleted T cells, or T cells provided the cDNA or gDNA that made up the material.

The Seattle patients, enrolled during active infection, were followed longitudinally. V dropped 7 bases and J dropped 2 bases, with 14 bases sitting between them. The CDR3 length is 14 residues. CDR1 and CDR2 (germline): SGHTA, FQGNSA. Original methodology: How many nucleated cells were present was estimated from reference gene primer amplification. Generated by immunoSEQ multiplex PCR, the TCRdb table keeps only in-frame clones and is missing some. Clonal size and the V and J genes are those of that table, whereas D and trimming came from the DNA. The table shows 80,000 to 100,000 clones, with approximately 74% occurring only once.

The rearrangement joins TRBV7-2 to TRBJ1-1, with D perhaps matching TRBD1 (6 bases). The source material was peripheral blood. This sequence was found in a man aged 70 or older with COVID-19, enrolled during active disease. This chain's CDR3 is CASNTDRINTEAFF. The CDR3 bases are TGTGCCAGCAACACGGACAGAATCAACACTGAAGCTTTCTTT.